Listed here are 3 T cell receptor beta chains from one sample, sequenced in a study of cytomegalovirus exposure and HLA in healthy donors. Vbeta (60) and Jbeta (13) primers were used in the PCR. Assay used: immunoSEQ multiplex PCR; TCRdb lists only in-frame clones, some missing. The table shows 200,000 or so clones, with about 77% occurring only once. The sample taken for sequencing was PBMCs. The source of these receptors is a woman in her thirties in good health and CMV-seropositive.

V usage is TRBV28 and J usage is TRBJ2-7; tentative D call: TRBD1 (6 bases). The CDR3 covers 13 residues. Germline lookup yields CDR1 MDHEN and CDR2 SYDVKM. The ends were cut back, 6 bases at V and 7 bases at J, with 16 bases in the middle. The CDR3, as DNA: TGTGCCAGCAGACCAACAGGGACCGGGGAGCAGTACTTC. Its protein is CASRPTGTGEQYF.

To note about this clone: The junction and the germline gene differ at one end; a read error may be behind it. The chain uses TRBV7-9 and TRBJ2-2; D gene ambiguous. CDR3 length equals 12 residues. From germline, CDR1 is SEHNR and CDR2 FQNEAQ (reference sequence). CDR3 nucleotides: TGTTCCAGCACCTTGTTAGCCGGGGAGCTGTTTTTT. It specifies CSSTLLAGELFF.

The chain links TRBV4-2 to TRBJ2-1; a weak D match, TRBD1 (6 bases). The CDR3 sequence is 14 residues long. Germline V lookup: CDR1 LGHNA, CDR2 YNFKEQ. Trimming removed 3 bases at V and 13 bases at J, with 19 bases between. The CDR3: CASSQWTAVEAQFF. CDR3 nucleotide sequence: TGTGCCAGCAGCCAGTGGACAGCTGTTGAGGCCCAGTTCTTC.